The 24 T cell receptor beta chains reported below all come from one sample, sequenced in a study of blood T cell repertoires in COVID-19. Produced via immunoSEQ multiplex PCR; TCRdb's table is partial and in-frame only. Of about 200,000 clones in the sample, more than 70% were seen once. Sequencing used peripheral blood. These TCRs come from a human donor in a cohort sampled during active COVID-19.

The CDR3 reads CASSWGQARHEQYF. The CDR3 DNA follows: TGCGCCAGCAGCTGGGGACAGGCCAGGCACGAGCAGTACTTC. The chain is built from TRBV5-1 and TRBJ2-7; 8 bases are shared with TRBD1. V lost 3 bases to trimming and J lost 5 bases; unmatched junction nucleotides: 7. CDR3 length: 14 residues. Germline loops: CDR1 SGHRS, CDR2 YFSETQ.

The chain combines TRBV6-5 with TRBJ1-2; a weak D match, TRBD1 (6 bases). Germline V CDR1 and CDR2: MNHEY, SVGAGI. The CDR3 is made up of 13 amino acids. Trimming stripped 8 bases from V and 0 bases from J, with 10 bases between. The CDR3 loop is CASGTTTNYGYTF. The CDR3 nucleotides are TGTGCCAGCGGGACAACCACTAACTATGGCTACACCTTC.

The chain has TRBV28 and TRBJ1-3, with a possible D match to TRBD1 (5 bases). The CDR3 has 14 amino acids. V was pared by 4 bases and J by 0 bases, with 7 bases between. Germline V gives CDR1 MDHEN, CDR2 SYDVKM. CDR3 sequence: CASSYQGSGNTIYF. DNA of the CDR3: TGTGCCAGCAGTTATCAGGGCTCTGGAAACACCATATATTTT.

V and J are TRBV10-3 and TRBJ1-5; a possible D gene is TRBD1 (6 bases). The CDR3 has 12 residues. CDR1 and CDR2 (germline): ENHRY, SYGVKD. Trimming stripped 6 bases from V and 5 bases from J, with 8 bases between. For the CDR3, the DNA is TGTGCCATCAGAGGGGGGGATCAGCCCCAGCATTTT. Amino acid sequence: CAIRGGDQPQHF.

V and J are TRBV11-2 and TRBJ1-1; perhaps TRBD1 as D (6 bases). Looked up from germline, CDR1 is SGHAT and CDR2 is FQNNGV. Trimming took off 1 base at V and 10 bases at J, with 16 bases between the two ends. The CDR3 is 14 residues long. CDR3 in amino acids: CASSLGPRGRGAFF. The CDR3 bases are TGTGCCAGCAGCTTAGGTCCCAGGGGCCGTGGAGCTTTCTTT.

The CDR3 region is CATSRGGGAVGELFF. The CDR3 DNA reads TGTGCCACCAGCAGAGGGGGGGGCGCGGTTGGGGAGCTGTTTTTT. V is TRBV15 and J is TRBJ2-2; D perhaps matches TRBD2 (7 bases). Trimming pared 1 base from V and 8 bases from J, leaving 14 bases between. From germline, CDR1 is LNHNV and CDR2 YYDKDF (reference sequence). This CDR3 contains 15 residues.

This chain links TRBV4-3 with TRBJ2-7; tentative D call: TRBD1 (5 bases). The germline V and J ends were trimmed by 0 bases and 7 bases, with 10 bases remaining between them. The CDR3 is 13 amino acids. CDR1 and CDR2 (germline): LGHNA, YSLEER. Written as DNA, the CDR3 is TGCGCCAGCAGCCAAGATCAGGGTAGTGAGCAGTACTTC. Protein sequence: CASSQDQGSEQYF.

The rearrangement links TRBV5-6 to TRBJ1-1; TRBD1 is a possible D gene (6 bases). V gave up 4 bases and J gave up 1 base, with 14 bases separating them. The germline CDR1 and CDR2 sequences are SGHDT and YYEEEE. The CDR3 sequence is 15 residues long. The CDR3 DNA reads as TGTGCCAGCAGCCCACAACAGGGCTGGAACACTGAAGCTTTCTTT. It translates to CASSPQQGWNTEAFF.

The chain combines TRBV4-2 with TRBJ1-2, with 7 bases fitting TRBD1. Germline lookup yields CDR1 LGHNA and CDR2 YNFKEQ. The CDR3 contains 16 residues. V lost 1 base, J lost 2 bases, and 7 bases stayed unmatched. This CDR3 reads CASSQAMDRQNYGYTF. The CDR3 coding sequence is TGTGCCAGCAGCCAAGCCATGGACAGGCAGAACTATGGCTACACCTTC.

The V and J genes are TRBV7-6 and TRBJ2-7; 11 nucleotides agree with TRBD2. The J segment lost 3 bases and the V segment lost 5 bases, leaving 6 bases of the junction unmatched. Germline V gives CDR1 SGHVS, CDR2 FNYEAQ. The CDR3 is 15 amino acids. The chain's CDR3 is CASSPQTSGVYEQYF. In nucleotides, the CDR3 is TGTGCCAGCAGCCCCCAGACTAGCGGGGTCTACGAGCAGTACTTC.

This clone was seen a few times. This chain links TRBV25-1 with TRBJ2-1; tentatively, D is TRBD2 (6 bases). V lost 5 bases, J lost 6 bases, and 14 bases lay in between. CDR3 length equals 14 residues. Germline V gene lookup returns CDR1 MGHDK and CDR2 SYGVNS. CDR3 in amino acids: CASSPRLGGNEQFF. For the CDR3, the DNA is TGTGCCAGCAGTCCCCGACTAGGCGGCAATGAGCAGTTCTTC.

The chain is built from TRBV7-9 and TRBJ2-5; 7 nucleotides agree with TRBD1. There are 14 residues in the CDR3. Losses at the gene ends were 5 bases for V and 3 bases for J; bases not matched to a gene: 6. Germline loops: CDR1 SEHNR, CDR2 FQNEAQ (reference sequence). CDR3 coding DNA: TGTGCCAGCAGCCCCACAGGGGATAAAGAGACCCAGTACTTC. Amino acids: CASSPTGDKETQYF.

The sample holds a few counts of this clone. The rearrangement joins TRBV3-1 (or the pseudogene TRBV3-2) to TRBJ2-5; 7 bases are a match to TRBD2. The V and J ends lost 0 bases and 0 bases, in that order; junction bases with no gene match: 7. The CDR3 contains 17 residues. Germline lookup yields CDR1 LGHDT and CDR2 YNNKEL (reference sequence). The CDR3 DNA reads as TGTGCCAGCAGCCAAGAACATCTAGCGGTGTACCAAGAGACCCAGTACTTC. Translation: CASSQEHLAVYQETQYF.

The V call is TRBV7-2, the J call TRBJ1-6; possible D gene TRBD1, 5 bases. V was trimmed by 6 bases and J by 7 bases, leaving 13 bases between them. Germline assignment: CDR1 SGHTA and CDR2 FQGNSA. The CDR3 is 14 amino acids. DNA of the CDR3: TGTGCCAGCAGTAACAGGTTAGGGAATTCACCCCTCCACTTT. Encoded protein: CASSNRLGNSPLHF. Full variable domain (outside the CDR3, taken from reference TRBV7-2 and TRBJ1-6): GAGVSQSPSNKVTEKGKDVELRCDPISGHTALYWYRQSLGQGLEFLIYFQGNSAPDKSGLPSDRFSAERTGGSVSTLTIQRTQQEDSAVYLCASSNRLGNSPLHFGNGTRLTVT.

The chain employs TRBV5-6 and TRBJ1-2; no firm D call. Per germline, CDR1 SGHDT and CDR2 YYEEEE. Trimming took 0 bases from V and 8 from J, leaving 11 bases between them. This CDR3 is 13 amino acids long. In DNA, the CDR3 is TGTGCCAGCAGCTTGGCGGGGTCCTTGGGCTACACCTTC. It encodes CASSLAGSLGYTF.

V and J are TRBV7-2 and TRBJ2-5; 14 bases align to TRBD2. J lost 4 bases, V lost 5 bases, and 6 bases had no gene match. This CDR3 spans 16 amino acids. Germline CDR1 is SGHTA and CDR2 is FQGNSA. DNA of the CDR3: TGTGCCAGCAGCCCACGACTAGCGGGAGGGGGAGAGACCCAGTACTTC. It yields the protein CASSPRLAGGGETQYF.

The chain is built from TRBV18 and TRBJ1-1, with D unresolved. The CDR3 loop spans 14 amino acids. Germline V gene data show CDR1 as KGHSH and CDR2 as LQKENI. V was shortened by 3 bases and J by 0 bases, with 8 bases between the two germline ends. The CDR3 sequence is CASSPNSLNTEAFF. The CDR3 DNA sequence: TGTGCCAGCTCACCGAACAGTTTGAACACTGAAGCTTTCTTT.

This chain connects TRBV28 to TRBJ1-5; no clear D. Germline CDR1 and CDR2: MDHEN and SYDVKM. Trimming shortened V by 3 bases and J by 1 base, and 13 bases separated the two germline ends. The CDR3 is 16 residues long. The CDR3 here is CASSLAGEESNQPQHF. The CDR3 DNA sequence: TGTGCCAGCAGTTTGGCCGGGGAGGAGAGCAATCAGCCCCAGCATTTT. The complete variable domain, with remaining parts taken from reference TRBV28 and TRBJ1-5, reads DVKVTQSSRYLVKRTGEKVFLECVQDMDHENMFWYRQDPGLGLRLIYFSYDVKMKEKGDIPEGYSVSREKKERFSLILESASTNQTSMYLCASSLAGEESNQPQHFGDGTRLSIL.

This chain uses TRBV2 with TRBJ1-2, with D perhaps TRBD1 (6 bases). CDR1 is SNHLY, CDR2 FYNNEI, per germline. V was pared by 9 bases and J by 2 bases, with 13 bases between. This CDR3 region has 13 residues. For the CDR3, the DNA is TGTGCCAGTAATACGGGACAAAACTATGGCTACACCTTC. Its translation: CASNTGQNYGYTF.

The chain uses TRBV7-9 and TRBJ2-5; D might be TRBD1 (6 bases). Looked up from germline, CDR1 is SEHNR and CDR2 is FQNEAQ (reference sequence). Trimming stripped 6 bases from V and 2 bases from J, with 13 bases between. The CDR3 has 14 residues. The CDR3 region is CASRSDRTQETQYF. Written as DNA, the CDR3 is TGTGCCAGCAGGTCGGACAGAACTCAAGAGACCCAGTACTTC.

The V and J genes are TRBV28 and TRBJ1-1; D ambiguous. The CDR3 has 14 amino acids. V lost 3 bases and J lost 1, with 9 bases in between. Germline loops: CDR1 MDHEN, CDR2 SYDVKM. This CDR3 reads CASSFPAANTEAFF. CDR3 sequence (DNA): TGTGCCAGCAGTTTTCCTGCGGCGAACACTGAAGCTTTCTTT.

V gene TRBV27 combines with J gene TRBJ1-6; TRBD1 might be the D (6 bases). Germline V CDR1 and CDR2: MNHEY, SMNVEV (reference sequence). The CDR3 runs 14 residues. Trimming removed 2 bases from V and 10 bases from J, with 12 bases in between. The CDR3 loop is CASSLEGGYSPLHF. The CDR3 nucleotides are TGTGCCAGCAGTTTAGAAGGGGGTTACTCACCCCTCCACTTT.

V usage is TRBV5-5 and J usage is TRBJ2-7; D call uncertain. Trimming pared 0 bases from V and 5 bases from J, leaving 3 bases between. CDR3 size: 11 residues. Per the germline V gene, CDR1 is SGHKS and CDR2 is YYEKEE (reference sequence). CDR3 bases: TGTGCCAGCAGCTTGGTAGACGAGCAGTACTTC. Amino acids: CASSLVDEQYF. The whole variable domain, filled in from reference TRBV5-5 and TRBJ2-7, reads DAGVTQSPTHLIKTRGQQVTLRCSPISGHKSVSWYQQVLGQGPQFIFQYYEKEERGRGNFPDRFSARQFPNYSSELNVNALLLGDSALYLCASSLVDEQYFGPGTRLTVT.

This clone was detected a few times. The CDR3 reads CATVTAGYGYTF. DNA of the CDR3: TGTGCCACCGTGACAGCCGGCTATGGCTACACCTTC. The genes are TRBV28 and TRBJ1-2, with TRBD1 as a possible D gene (5 bases). V lost 10 bases to trimming and J lost 4 bases, with 13 bases between them. This CDR3 has 12 residues. CDR1 and CDR2 (germline): MDHEN, SYDVKM.